The TCR beta chain described here comes from a study of T-cell reconstitution after alpha-beta-depleted transplantation in children. Researchers prepared the TCRbeta library using unique molecular identifiers, the study reports. TCRdb called the PCR reads again in MiXCR, with one record for every CDR3 protein. The sample carries about a million distinct CDR3 sequences, roughly 31% recorded once. Trimming took 5 bases from V and 1 from J; bases not matched to a gene: 8. The CDR3 runs to 15 residues. Looked up from germline, CDR1 is SGHAT and CDR2 is FQNNGV. V is TRBV11-2 and J is TRBJ2-7, with TRBD1 identical over 7 bases. The material sequenced was PBMCs, mostly from graft donor cells, taken 360 days after TCRalphabeta/CD19-depleted stem cell transplant. The source is a boy less than two years old who had a stem cell transplant for SCID, so the T cells may come from the graft donor. The CDR3: CASSPIQGKSYEQYF. CDR3 coding DNA: TGTGCCAGCAGCCCTATACAGGGGAAGTCCTACGAGCAGTACTTC.